These 24 T cell receptor beta chains originate from one sample sequenced in a study of Tregs in tolerant kidney transplant recipients. Method: immunoSEQ multiplex PCR; TCRdb's copy keeps in-frame clones and lacks some. The table shows 74,000 or so clones, with roughly 90% occurring only once. Recipients received nonmyeloablative bone marrow transplants from related graft donors, with transient mixed chimerism. Specimen: CD4+ T cells from blood (PBMCs), collected 24 months after the transplant. The receptor set was obtained from a human patient who received a combined kidney and bone marrow transplant. Some T cells may have come from the graft donor.

This sequence joins TRBV4-1 and TRBJ2-4, with 9 bases lining up with TRBD2. Germline V lookup: CDR1 MGHRA, CDR2 YSYEKL. There are 20 residues in the CDR3. Trimming took 7 bases from V and 1 from J; bases not matched to a gene: 20. CDR3 DNA: TGCGCCAGCACCCCCGGAGTGGGAGCGGGAGGTTCAATTGCCAAAAACATTCAGTACTTC. The encoded protein is CASTPGVGAGGSIAKNIQYF.

This sequence joins TRBV6-1 and TRBJ1-1; 8 nucleotides match TRBD1. Trimming cost V 3 bases and J 10 bases; bases outside gene matches: 7. This CDR3 is 13 amino acids long. Germline V gene data show CDR1 as MNHNS and CDR2 as SASEGT. In DNA form, the CDR3 reads TGTGCCAGCAGTGAGCGGACAGGGCTAACAGCTTTCTTT. Amino acids: CASSERTGLTAFF.

The chain carries TRBV5-4 and TRBJ2-3; the match to TRBD1 covers 11 bases. Per germline, CDR1 SGHNT and CDR2 YYREEE (reference sequence). Germline trimming cut 0 bases from V and 4 bases from J; bases unmatched to any gene: 10. CDR3 length equals 18 residues. CDR3 sequence (DNA): TGTGCCAGCAGCTTGGGGATCGGGACAGGGGGTTTTGCAGATACGCAGTATTTT. Translating gives CASSLGIGTGGFADTQYF.

The chain recombines TRBV29-1 with TRBJ2-1; the D gene is possibly TRBD2 (6 bases). Trimming shortened V by 3 bases and J by 15 bases, and 9 bases separated the two germline ends. This CDR3 is 9 amino acids long. The germline CDR1 and CDR2 sequences are SQVTM and ANQGSEA. The CDR3 nucleotides read TGCAGCGTTGATGAGGGAGGGTTCTTC. Its protein is CSVDEGGFF.

J is TRBJ2-7 and V is TRBV27; 10 bases align to TRBD1. The CDR3 has 16 residues. Per the germline V gene, CDR1 is MNHEY and CDR2 is SMNVEV (reference sequence). V trimming: 2 bases; J trimming: 6 bases; junction bases outside the gene matches: 10. CDR3 sequence reads: CASSLGQTGGLGEQYF. The CDR3, as DNA: TGTGCCAGCAGTTTAGGGCAGACAGGGGGCCTAGGCGAGCAGTACTTC.

The chain uses TRBV30 and TRBJ1-1; no definite D call. V lost 0 bases to trimming and J lost 4 bases, with 9 bases between them. The germline gives CDR1 GTSNPN, CDR2 SVGIG (reference sequence). The CDR3 consists of 13 residues. CDR3 protein: CAWSVRGGTEAFF. In DNA, the CDR3 is TGTGCCTGGAGTGTACGGGGTGGCACTGAAGCTTTCTTT.

The J gene is TRBJ2-5, the V gene TRBV7-7; the match to TRBD1 covers 8 bases. J lost 4 bases, V lost 4 bases, and 2 bases had no gene match. The CDR3 has 13 residues. Per the germline V gene, CDR1 is SSHAT and CDR2 is FNYEAQ (reference sequence). The CDR3 DNA sequence: TGTGCCAGCAGCTGGACAGGGTTAGAGACCCAGTACTTC. Its protein is CASSWTGLETQYF.

This chain joins TRBV9 and TRBJ1-5, with D perhaps TRBD1 (6 bases). Germline CDR1 is SGDLS and CDR2 is YYNGEE. Trimming pared 8 bases from V and 4 bases from J, leaving 19 bases between. The CDR3 totals 15 residues. Here the CDR3 reads CARPLRGTQNQPQHF. CDR3 DNA sequence: TGTGCCAGACCCCTGCGGGGGACACAAAATCAGCCCCAGCATTTT.

Only one count was recorded for this clone. The chain joins TRBV7-3 to TRBJ2-1; TRBD2 matches at 7 bases. CDR1 SGHTA and CDR2 FQGTGA come from the germline V gene. The CDR3 covers 15 residues. V dropped 0 bases and J dropped 8; count of bases not matched to a gene: 7. The CDR3 nucleotides read TGTGCCAGCAGCTTAACAGCGGGAATTTCAGATGAGCAGTTCTTC. This sequence encodes CASSLTAGISDEQFF.

This sequence joins TRBV5-1 and TRBJ2-1; 7 nucleotides match TRBD1. With V trimmed by 1 base and J by 1 base, 2 bases remained unmatched. CDR1 and CDR2 (germline): SGHRS, YFSETQ. This CDR3 comprises 15 residues. The CDR3: CASSLTTGSYNEQFF. CDR3 DNA sequence: TGCGCCAGCAGCTTGACGACAGGGTCCTACAATGAGCAGTTCTTC.

The V gene is TRBV10-3, the J gene TRBJ2-7, with 7 bases that match TRBD1. Trimming removed 2 bases from V and 3 bases from J; junction bases left unmatched: 7. Germline V CDR1 and CDR2: ENHRY, SYGVKD. This CDR3 region has 15 residues. The CDR3 nucleotides read TGTGCCATCAGTGAGGGGACAGCCGGCTTCTACGAGCAGTACTTC. Its protein product is CAISEGTAGFYEQYF.

In the case of this clone: The same CDR3 is also encoded by other DNA sequences in this sample. This chain uses TRBV7-9 with TRBJ1-6; D remains unclear. The V end lost 1 base, the J end lost 13 bases, and 11 bases lay between the germline ends. The CDR3 sequence is 13 residues long. Germline assignment: CDR1 SEHNR and CDR2 FQNEAQ (reference sequence). CDR3 sequence: CASSLGVRSPLHF. CDR3 in DNA: TGTGCCAGCAGCTTAGGCGTACGCTCCCCCCTCCACTTT.

The chain uses TRBV4-1 and TRBJ2-3, with 12 nucleotides matching TRBD2. The CDR3 runs 15 residues. Germline CDR1 is MGHRA and CDR2 is YSYEKL. After removal of 5 bases from V and 6 bases from J, the junction contained 6 bases not matched to a gene. The CDR3 protein is CASSALAGGMDTQYF. The CDR3, as DNA: TGCGCCAGCAGCGCGCTAGCGGGGGGGATGGATACGCAGTATTTT.

The J gene is TRBJ2-3, the V gene TRBV15, with D perhaps TRBD1 (7 bases). The CDR3 runs to 16 residues. Germline CDR1 is LNHNV and CDR2 is YYDKDF (reference sequence). Between the trimmed V and J ends, which lost 1 base and 0 bases, there was a span of 11 bases. The CDR3 sequence is CATSRGSGGSTDTQYF. CDR3 bases: TGTGCCACCAGCAGAGGCTCAGGGGGGAGCACAGATACGCAGTATTTT.

The CDR3 here is CASWDRGTDTQYF. As DNA, the CDR3 is TGCGCCAGCTGGGACAGAGGGACAGATACGCAGTATTTT. V is TRBV10-2 and J is TRBJ2-3; 7 bases agree with TRBD1. The CDR3 is 13 residues long. Trimming cost V 8 bases and J 3 bases; bases outside gene matches: 5. Per germline, CDR1 WSHSY and CDR2 SAAADI.

V gene TRBV30 combines with J gene TRBJ2-1; 9 bases are shared with TRBD2. Germline CDR1 GTSNPN, CDR2 SVGIG (reference sequence). The CDR3 has 15 amino acids. Losses at the gene ends were 1 base for V and 5 bases for J; bases not matched to a gene: 6. The CDR3 DNA is TGTGCCTGGAGTGCTTTTAGCGGGGGAAACAATGAGCAGTTCTTC. This encodes CAWSAFSGGNNEQFF.

V and J are TRBV7-8 and TRBJ2-3; 9 nucleotides match TRBD2. The CDR3 covers 16 residues. The trim removed 4 bases at V and 5 bases at J, leaving 10 bases unmatched. Germline assignment: CDR1 SGHVS and CDR2 FQNEAQ. The CDR3 region has the DNA TGTGCCAGCAGCTCAACGCCGGGACTAGCAGGAGATACGCAGTATTTT. Translation gives CASSSTPGLAGDTQYF. Complete variable domain (other parts from reference TRBV7-8 and TRBJ2-3): GAGVSQSPRYKVAKRGQDVALRCDPISGHVSLFWYQQALGQGPEFLTYFQNEAQLDKSGLPSDRFFAERPEGSVSTLKIQRTQQEDSAVYLCASSSTPGLAGDTQYFGPGTRLTVL.

The V gene is TRBV5-5, the J gene TRBJ1-2, with 8 nucleotides matching TRBD1. The CDR3 length is 14 residues. Germline CDR1 reads SGHKS; CDR2 reads YYEKEE (reference sequence). Trimming cost V 0 bases and J 4 bases; bases outside gene matches: 2. CDR3 sequence reads: CASSLEDRAYGYTF. The CDR3 DNA reads TGTGCCAGCAGCTTGGAGGACAGGGCCTATGGCTACACCTTC.

The chain couples TRBV7-2 to TRBJ1-2, with D maybe TRBD1 (6 bases). V was trimmed by 5 bases and J by 6 bases, leaving 16 bases between them. CDR3 length equals 14 residues. In germline, CDR1 is SGHTA, CDR2 FQGNSA. DNA of the CDR3: TGTGCCAGCAGCCCCCGGGGGGGGCGAAATGGCTACACCTTC. This encodes CASSPRGGRNGYTF.

The rearrangement links TRBV9 to TRBJ2-1; TRBD2 matches at 11 bases. Germline CDR1 SGDLS, CDR2 YYNGEE. After removal of 0 bases from V and 4 bases from J, the junction contained 6 bases not matched to a gene. The CDR3 runs 17 residues. The CDR3 reads CASSVASLAGGYNEQFF. The CDR3 bases are TGTGCCAGCAGCGTAGCGAGCCTAGCGGGAGGATACAATGAGCAGTTCTTC.

The chain combines TRBV4-3 with TRBJ2-5, with D possibly TRBD1 on 6 matching bases. V was trimmed by 2 bases and J by 4 bases, leaving 14 bases between them. CDR3 length equals 15 residues. Germline loops: CDR1 LGHNA, CDR2 YSLEER. Here the CDR3 reads CASSQSGQSGETQYF. The CDR3 region has the DNA TGCGCCAGCAGCCAATCAGGACAGTCGGGAGAGACCCAGTACTTC.

The chain is built from TRBV7-9 and TRBJ2-1; perhaps TRBD2 as D (5 bases). The CDR3 consists of 14 residues. CDR1 is SEHNR, CDR2 FQNEAQ, per germline (reference sequence). The V end lost 0 bases, the J end lost 5 bases, and 8 bases lay between the germline ends. The CDR3 sequence is CASSLAGSDNEQFF. The CDR3 region has the DNA TGTGCCAGCAGCTTAGCAGGTAGCGACAATGAGCAGTTCTTC.

This chain uses TRBV11-3 with TRBJ2-1; D not certain. Trimming removed 5 bases at V and 6 bases at J, with 14 bases between. Germline CDR1 is SGHNT and CDR2 is YENEEA. The CDR3 is 14 amino acids. CDR3 protein: CASSRGRYANEQFF. CDR3 bases: TGTGCCAGCAGCCGAGGCCGATATGCCAATGAGCAGTTCTTC.

This clone appeared a few times. V usage is TRBV19 and J usage is TRBJ2-2; 9 bases map to TRBD1. The CDR3 is 16 amino acids. Looked up from germline, CDR1 is LNHDA and CDR2 is SQIVND (reference sequence). J lost 6 bases, V lost 6 bases, and 11 bases had no gene match. The CDR3 coding sequence is TGTGCCAGTAGGGGGAACAGGGGGCGATACCCCGGGGAGCTGTTTTTT. This gives the protein CASRGNRGRYPGELFF.